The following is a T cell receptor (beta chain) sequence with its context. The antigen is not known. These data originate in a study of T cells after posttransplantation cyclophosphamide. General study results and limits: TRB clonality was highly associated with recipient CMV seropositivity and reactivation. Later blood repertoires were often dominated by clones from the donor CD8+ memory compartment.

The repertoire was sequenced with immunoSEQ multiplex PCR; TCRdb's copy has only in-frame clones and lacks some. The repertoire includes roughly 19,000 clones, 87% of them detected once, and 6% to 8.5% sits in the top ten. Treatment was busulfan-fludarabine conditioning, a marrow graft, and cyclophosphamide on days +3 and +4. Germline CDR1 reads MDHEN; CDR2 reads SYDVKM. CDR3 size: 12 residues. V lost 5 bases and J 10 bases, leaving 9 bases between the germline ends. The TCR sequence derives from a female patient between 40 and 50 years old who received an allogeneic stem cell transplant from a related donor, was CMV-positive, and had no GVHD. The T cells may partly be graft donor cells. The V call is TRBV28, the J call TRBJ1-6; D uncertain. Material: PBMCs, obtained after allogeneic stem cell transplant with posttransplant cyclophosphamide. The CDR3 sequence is CASSGEGSPLHF. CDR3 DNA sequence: TGTGCCAGCAGTGGGGAGGGATCACCCCTCCACTTT.